This T cell receptor (beta chain) was sequenced during a study of T cells in Graves' hyperthyroidism and ophthalmopathy. Study summary: Before treatment of any kind, peripheral blood was taken at initial diagnosis. Overall study findings and caveats: A 13 V-J signature model discriminated ophthalmopathy versus stable hyperthyroidism.

There were TCR beta CDR3 regions amplified from RNA transcripts. Carried out on the TCR CDR3, a first-round RT-PCR used the HTBI primer set. TCRdb processed the multiplex PCR reads anew with MiXCR; each CDR3 protein has one entry. In the table there are hundreds of thousands of distinct CDR3 sequences, 18% of which are singletons. This clonotype was picked up many times. Its matching antigen is unknown. Exclusions: uncontrolled infection, other autoimmune disease, pregnancy, lactation. Sample collection date corresponds to first hyperthyroidism diagnosis, prior to any ophthalmopathy symptoms. Unmatched junction bases numbered 5, after V lost 6 bases and J lost 1 base. The CDR3 is 14 residues long.

The receptor comes from a woman between 50 and 59 years old with Graves' hyperthyroidism that later progressed to Graves' ophthalmopathy. The sequencing input was blood. This sequence joins TRBV12-3 or TRBV12-4 and TRBJ1-2; 7 bases line up with TRBD1. The DNA of the CDR3 is TGTGCCAGCAGCTCGACAGGGCGTAACTATGGCTACACCTTC. This codes for CASSSTGRNYGYTF.